The present TCR beta chain was sequenced within a study of cytomegalovirus exposure and HLA in healthy donors. On this clone itself: Other DNA sequences from this sample encode an identical CDR3 as well.

Vbeta (60) and Jbeta (13) primers were used in the PCR. Only in-frame clones appear in the TCRdb table, and some are missing; sequencing was by immunoSEQ multiplex PCR. Of around 98,000 clones in the sample, 60% to 80% were seen once. J lost 2 bases, V lost 7 bases, and 6 bases had no gene match. Germline V CDR1 and CDR2: MNHEY, SMNVEV (reference sequence). The CDR3 extends over 14 amino acids. The receptor was derived from a woman aged 40 to 50 in good health and CMV-seronegative. V and J are TRBV27 and TRBJ1-1; 8 bases map to TRBD1. The sequenced material came from PBMCs. CDR3 region: CASNRQGPNTEAFF. The CDR3 DNA follows: TGTGCCAGCAATCGACAGGGGCCAAACACTGAAGCTTTCTTT.